The 31 T cell receptor beta chains presented below share a single source sample, sequenced in a study of blood T cell repertoires in COVID-19 (dated by TCRdb to the early 2020s). Libraries were built with the immunoSEQ multiplex PCR assay. TCRdb re-hosts the immuneACCESS table, in-frame sequences only. Its copies lack some clones; in the studies checked, an unresolved V gene accounts for under half of them, and the cause for the rest is not known. The sample yields more than 250,000 clones; about 85% were counted once. The ten largest clonotypes hold 3.6% of the sample. The sequencing input was peripheral blood. The receptor source for this set is a man aged 18 to 30 with active or convalescent COVID-19.

The V gene is TRBV6-5, the J gene TRBJ2-3; D is uncertain. This CDR3 has 13 residues. In germline, CDR1 is MNHEY, CDR2 SVGAGI. V lost 0 bases, J lost 6 bases, and 7 bases lay in between. The CDR3, as DNA: TGTGCCAGCAGTTACTCCCTATTGGATACGCAGTATTTT. Translating it yields CASSYSLLDTQYF.

V usage is TRBV5-4 and J usage is TRBJ2-1, with 7 bases aligning to TRBD2. Germline trimming cut 6 bases from V and 5 bases from J; bases unmatched to any gene: 14. The CDR3 covers 16 residues. Germline loops: CDR1 SGHNT, CDR2 YYREEE (reference sequence). The CDR3 sequence: CASINQERGLNNEQFF. Written as DNA, the CDR3 is TGTGCCAGCATCAACCAGGAGAGGGGACTAAACAATGAGCAGTTCTTC.

This chain uses TRBV6-5 with TRBJ1-1; perhaps TRBD1 as D (5 bases). The CDR3 spans 14 residues. V lost 2 bases and J 3 bases, leaving 10 bases between the germline ends. The germline V gene encodes CDR1 MNHEY and CDR2 SVGAGI. The CDR3 sequence: CASSYGSRDTEAFF. Written as DNA, the CDR3 is TGTGCCAGCAGTTACGGATCCAGGGACACTGAAGCTTTCTTT.

The genes are TRBV7-6 and TRBJ2-1, with TRBD2 matching 8 bases. Per the germline V gene, CDR1 is SGHVS and CDR2 is FNYEAQ. Trimming removed 1 base from V and 7 bases from J; junction bases left unmatched: 12. CDR3 length equals 17 residues. This CDR3 is CASSLGLSEREWNEQFF. CDR3 DNA sequence: TGTGCCAGCAGCTTAGGGTTGTCGGAGCGGGAGTGGAATGAGCAGTTCTTC. Full variable domain (rest looked up from reference TRBV7-6 and TRBJ2-1): GAGVSQSPRYKVTKRGQDVALRCDPISGHVSLYWYRQALGQGPEFLTYFNYEAQQDKSGLPNDRFSAERPEGSISTLTIQRTEQRDSAMYRCASSLGLSEREWNEQFFGPGTRLTVL.

The table lists this clone with a few counts. The J gene is TRBJ2-1, the V gene TRBV11-2, with 7 bases matching TRBD1. The CDR3 totals 15 residues. Germline CDR1 and CDR2: SGHAT and FQNNGV. V lost 5 bases to trimming and J lost 9 bases; unmatched junction nucleotides: 13. CDR3 sequence (DNA): TGTGCCAGCAGCACGGCCACAGGGGCCCAGGGTGAGCAGTTCTTC. This sequence encodes CASSTATGAQGEQFF.

V gene TRBV28 combines with J gene TRBJ2-6, with TRBD2 as a possible D gene (7 bases). In germline, CDR1 is MDHEN, CDR2 SYDVKM. CDR3 length equals 17 residues. V shed 5 bases and J shed 2 bases, with 16 bases lying between them. CDR3 nucleotides: TGTGCCAGCAGTAAGGGGGGGCAGTACGCTGGGGCCAACGTCCTGACTTTC. Translation gives CASSKGGQYAGANVLTF.

This clone appeared once. This sequence joins TRBV11-3 and TRBJ2-1, with 8 bases fitting TRBD2. The CDR3 contains 15 residues. Germline V gene sequence: CDR1 SGHNT, CDR2 YENEEA. V lost 3 bases to trimming and J lost 2 bases; unmatched junction nucleotides: 3. Here the CDR3 reads CASSFLAGAYNEQFF. The DNA for the CDR3 is TGTGCCAGCAGCTTTCTAGCGGGCGCCTACAATGAGCAGTTCTTC.

The rearrangement uses TRBV27 and TRBJ1-1; D perhaps matches TRBD1 (5 bases). V lost 3 bases and J 1 base, leaving 9 bases between the germline ends. CDR3 size: 14 residues. Looked up from germline, CDR1 is MNHEY and CDR2 is SMNVEV (reference sequence). CDR3 sequence: CASSFGGWNTEAFF. Written as DNA, the CDR3 is TGTGCCAGCAGTTTCGGGGGTTGGAACACTGAAGCTTTCTTT.

The CDR3 DNA reads TGTGCCAGCAGCCTTCTAGCGGGGGATTACAATGAGCAGTTCTTC. It encodes CASSLLAGDYNEQFF. The J gene is TRBJ2-1, the V gene TRBV11-1; 10 bases line up with TRBD2. Germline V gene lookup returns CDR1 SGHAT and CDR2 FQDESV (reference sequence). This CDR3 comprises 15 residues. J was trimmed by 4 bases and V by 5 bases; bases with no gene match: 5.

The chain is built from TRBV9 and TRBJ2-1; 11 bases align to TRBD2. Trimming cost V 0 bases and J 9 bases; bases outside gene matches: 5. From germline, CDR1 is SGDLS and CDR2 YYNGEE. The CDR3 loop spans 15 amino acids. CDR3 nucleotides: TGTGCCAGCAGCGTAGGTAGCGGGGGGGATGGTGAGCAGTTCTTC. This codes for CASSVGSGGDGEQFF. Looking up the rest from reference TRBV9 and TRBJ2-1 gives the full variable domain: DSGVTQTPKHLITATGQRVTLRCSPRSGDLSVYWYQQSLDQGLQFLIQYYNGEERAKGNILERFSAQQFPDLHSELNLSSLELGDSALYFCASSVGSGGDGEQFFGPGTRLTVL.

This chain uses TRBV11-2 with TRBJ2-2; tentatively, D is TRBD2 (6 bases). This CDR3 comprises 17 residues. From germline, CDR1 is SGHAT and CDR2 FQNNGV. V lost 2 bases and J lost 4, with 17 bases in between. CDR3 sequence: CASSLWRGVIGTGELFF. The CDR3, as DNA: TGTGCCAGCAGCTTATGGCGCGGGGTCATCGGCACCGGGGAGCTGTTTTTT.

The J gene is TRBJ2-7, the V gene TRBV24-1; 7 bases map to TRBD1. V was pared by 7 bases and J by 7 bases, with 15 bases of the junction left unmatched. The CDR3 runs to 15 residues. Germline V gene lookup returns CDR1 KGHDR and CDR2 SFDVKD. In DNA, the CDR3 is TGTGCCACCAGCGCCCACAACCTCGACAGGGAGGAGCAGTACTTC. Amino acid sequence: CATSAHNLDREEQYF.

For the CDR3, the DNA is TGTGCCAGCTCACCGGGACTCGAGGTCGACGAGCAGTACTTC. As protein: CASSPGLEVDEQYF. This chain joins TRBV18 and TRBJ2-7, with a possible D match to TRBD2 (6 bases). V was cut by 3 bases and J by 5 bases, with 14 bases left in between. The CDR3 covers 14 residues. Germline loops: CDR1 KGHSH, CDR2 LQKENI. Looking up the rest from reference TRBV18 and TRBJ2-7 gives the full variable domain: NAGVMQNPRHLVRRRGQEARLRCSPMKGHSHVYWYRQLPEEGLKFMVYLQKENIIDESGMPKERFSAEFPKEGPSILRIQQVVRGDSAAYFCASSPGLEVDEQYFGPGTRLTVT.

The rearrangement links TRBV5-4 to TRBJ2-2; D is undetermined. The V end lost 0 bases, the J end lost 4 bases, and 13 bases lay between the germline ends. Per the germline V gene, CDR1 is SGHNT and CDR2 is YYREEE (reference sequence). CDR3 length: 16 amino acids. The chain's CDR3 is CASSLVSWRSTGELFF. In nucleotides, the CDR3 is TGTGCCAGCAGCTTGGTGAGTTGGCGGAGCACCGGGGAGCTGTTTTTT. Filled out from reference TRBV5-4 and TRBJ2-2, the complete variable domain reads ETGVTQSPTHLIKTRGQQVTLRCSSQSGHNTVSWYQQALGQGPQFIFQYYREEENGRGNFPPRFSGLQFPNYSSELNVNALELDDSALYLCASSLVSWRSTGELFFGEGSRLTVL.

The chain is built from TRBV5-1 and TRBJ2-7; TRBD1 matches at 12 bases. Germline CDR1 and CDR2: SGHRS and YFSETQ. After removal of 6 bases from V and 7 bases from J, the junction contained 8 bases not matched to a gene. The CDR3 runs to 14 residues. CDR3 sequence: CASKPGQGAREQYF. The DNA of the CDR3 is TGCGCCAGCAAACCGGGACAGGGGGCAAGGGAGCAGTACTTC.

This clone is a singleton in its sample. This chain uses TRBV7-2 with TRBJ2-5; 7 bases fit TRBD2. Per germline, CDR1 SGHTA and CDR2 FQGNSA. The trim removed 8 bases at V and 7 bases at J, leaving 16 bases unmatched. This CDR3 spans 15 amino acids. DNA for the CDR3: TGTGCCAGCCGCCTGCGGGCGGGAGTCTCCGTGACCCAGTACTTC. Amino acids: CASRLRAGVSVTQYF.

The chain combines TRBV5-4 with TRBJ1-1; the match to TRBD1 covers 7 bases. Germline V gene lookup returns CDR1 SGHNT and CDR2 YYREEE (reference sequence). The CDR3 has 12 residues. Trimming took 0 bases from V and 11 from J; bases not matched to a gene: 4. CDR3 sequence reads: CASSLEGAQAFF. CDR3 nucleotides: TGTGCCAGCAGCTTGGAGGGGGCCCAGGCTTTCTTT.

This sequence joins TRBV5-1 and TRBJ2-3; 7 nucleotides align to TRBD1. Trimming cost V 4 bases and J 2 bases; bases outside gene matches: 10. CDR3 length equals 16 residues. CDR1 is SGHRS, CDR2 YFSETQ, per germline. The CDR3 DNA reads TGCGCCAGCAGCCTGACCCAGGGGGATTACACAGATACGCAGTATTTT. As protein: CASSLTQGDYTDTQYF.

The rearrangement joins TRBV3-1 (or the pseudogene TRBV3-2) to TRBJ1-3; the match to TRBD1 covers 10 bases. The V gene end was trimmed by 4 bases and the J gene end by 4 bases; junction bases not matched to a gene: 4. This CDR3 spans 15 amino acids. Germline CDR1 and CDR2: LGHDT and YNNKEL (reference sequence). CDR3 residues: CASSLLDRGGNTIYF. The CDR3 DNA follows: TGTGCCAGCAGCCTCCTGGACAGGGGGGGAAACACCATATATTTT.

This chain links TRBV7-9 with TRBJ1-1; perhaps TRBD1 as D (5 bases). Germline V CDR1 and CDR2: SEHNR, FQNEAQ (reference sequence). There are 16 residues in the CDR3. The V gene lost 1 base and the J gene lost 4 bases, with 16 bases spanning the gap. The CDR3 DNA follows: TGTGCCAGCAGCTTAGATCTGGCGGGACGCGGCACTGAAGCTTTCTTT. Amino acid sequence: CASSLDLAGRGTEAFF.

The V call is TRBV5-1, the J call TRBJ2-2; D is perhaps TRBD1 (5 bases). The CDR3 runs to 15 residues. Germline V gives CDR1 SGHRS, CDR2 YFSETQ. The V gene lost 1 base and the J gene lost 3 bases, with 10 bases spanning the gap. In DNA form, the CDR3 reads TGCGCCAGCAGCTTGATCGGACAACACACCGGGGAGCTGTTTTTT. It codes for CASSLIGQHTGELFF.

The rearrangement uses TRBV3-1 (or the pseudogene TRBV3-2) and TRBJ2-5, with a possible D match to TRBD2 (5 bases). This CDR3 is 13 amino acids long. V lost 5 bases to trimming and J lost 5 bases, with 12 bases between them. The germline V gene has CDR1 LGHDT and CDR2 YNNKEL (reference sequence). CDR3 protein: CASSAGRAETQYF. The CDR3, as DNA: TGTGCCAGCAGCGCCGGGCGGGCGGAGACCCAGTACTTC.

The chain uses TRBV19 and TRBJ1-2; a possible D gene is TRBD1 (5 bases). The length of the CDR3 is 15 residues. Germline CDR1 LNHDA, CDR2 SQIVND (reference sequence). Trimming removed 5 bases from V and 0 bases from J, with 13 bases in between. CDR3 sequence (DNA): TGTGCCAGTAGTGCAGGGACGGGAGCTAACTATGGCTACACCTTC. Amino acid sequence: CASSAGTGANYGYTF.

V is TRBV6-5 and J is TRBJ2-5; D is possibly TRBD1 (5 bases). The germline V gene encodes CDR1 MNHEY and CDR2 SVGAGI. The CDR3 has 15 amino acids. The V end was cut by 0 bases, the J end by 2 bases, with 10 bases between. CDR3 residues: CASSYSGQKQETQYF. CDR3 coding DNA: TGTGCCAGCAGTTACTCGGGGCAGAAGCAAGAGACCCAGTACTTC.

V and J are TRBV30 and TRBJ2-7, with 7 bases identical to TRBD2. V lost 1 base to trimming and J lost 1 base; unmatched junction nucleotides: 4. The CDR3 spans 14 residues. Germline V gives CDR1 GTSNPN, CDR2 SVGIG (reference sequence). The CDR3: CAWSGGGRSYEQYF. The CDR3 DNA is TGTGCCTGGAGTGGGGGGGGAAGGTCCTACGAGCAGTACTTC.

The chain has TRBV2 and TRBJ1-4; D is possibly TRBD1 (6 bases). This CDR3 comprises 14 residues. CDR1 SNHLY and CDR2 FYNNEI come from the germline V gene. The V gene lost 4 bases and the J gene lost 6 bases, with 12 bases spanning the gap. The CDR3 here is CASSALQGYEKLFF. The CDR3 nucleotides are TGTGCCAGCAGTGCCCTACAGGGTTATGAAAAACTGTTTTTT.

This clone was found a few times. The chain recombines TRBV24-1 with TRBJ2-1; 14 positions match TRBD2. Unmatched junction bases numbered 10, after V lost 9 bases and J lost 7 bases. The germline gives CDR1 KGHDR, CDR2 SFDVKD. This CDR3 is built from 16 residues. The CDR3, as DNA: TGTGCCACCGGTGGGACTAGCGGGAGTGTGGGAAATGAGCAGTTCTTC. Protein sequence: CATGGTSGSVGNEQFF.

The chain has TRBV5-1 and TRBJ2-3; TRBD2 aligns across 11 bases. This CDR3 contains 15 residues. Germline CDR1 and CDR2: SGHRS and YFSETQ. V was clipped by 3 bases and J by 0 bases; unmatched bases: 0. CDR3 in DNA: TGCGCCAGCAGCTGGACTAGCGGGAGCACAGATACGCAGTATTTT. This encodes CASSWTSGSTDTQYF.

CDR3 DNA: TGTGCCAGCAGTGACATCGGGGTCGAGCAGTACTTC. Translating it yields CASSDIGVEQYF. V usage is TRBV6-1 and J usage is TRBJ2-7, with D tentatively TRBD2 (5 bases). V was cut by 3 bases and J by 6 bases, with 9 bases left in between. CDR1 is MNHNS, CDR2 SASEGT, per germline. The CDR3 extends over 12 amino acids.

This chain uses TRBV6-5 with TRBJ2-7, with 8 bases identical to TRBD1. Trimming took 7 bases from V and 4 from J; bases not matched to a gene: 12. CDR3 length equals 15 residues. Germline CDR1 and CDR2: MNHEY and SVGAGI. The CDR3 spells CASNARQGSSYEQYF. As DNA, the CDR3 is TGTGCCAGCAACGCCAGACAGGGGTCGTCTTACGAGCAGTACTTC.

This clone was counted a single time. This chain uses TRBV19 with TRBJ2-1, with D perhaps matching TRBD1 (5 bases). From germline, CDR1 is LNHDA and CDR2 SQIVND (reference sequence). The V gene lost 6 bases and the J gene lost 0 bases, with 9 bases spanning the gap. The CDR3 sequence is 14 residues long. In DNA form, the CDR3 reads TGTGCCAGTAGCAGGGAACGCTCCTACAATGAGCAGTTCTTC. This sequence encodes CASSRERSYNEQFF.